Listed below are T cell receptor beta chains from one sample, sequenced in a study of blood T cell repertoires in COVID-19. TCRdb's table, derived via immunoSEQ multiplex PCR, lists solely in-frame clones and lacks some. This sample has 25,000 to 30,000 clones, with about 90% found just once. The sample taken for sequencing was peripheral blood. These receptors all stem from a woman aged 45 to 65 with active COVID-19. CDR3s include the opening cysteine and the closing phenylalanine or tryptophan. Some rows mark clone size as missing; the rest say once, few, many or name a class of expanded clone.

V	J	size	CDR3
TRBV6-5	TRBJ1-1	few	CASTQWSGMNTEAFF
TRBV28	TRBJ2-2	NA	CASSDGSYSGSGELFF
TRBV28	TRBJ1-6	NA	CASSFHSRRGSPLHF
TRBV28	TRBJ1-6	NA	CASSPTESLRRSPLHF
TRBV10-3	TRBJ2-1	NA	CAISAPGQGYNEQFF
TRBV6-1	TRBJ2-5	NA	CASSDGQGAWETQYF
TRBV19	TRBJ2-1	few	CASQAGVGTYNEQFF
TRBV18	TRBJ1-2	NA	CASSPPSLRPGYGYTF
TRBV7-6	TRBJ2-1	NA	CASSLAYPGLAGDNEQFF
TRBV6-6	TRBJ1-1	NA	CASIRDVAGTEAFF
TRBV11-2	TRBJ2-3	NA	CASTRRGGTDTQYF
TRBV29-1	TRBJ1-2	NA	CSVTLYRDGYTF
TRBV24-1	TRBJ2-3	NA	CATSDPGLGGTDTQYF
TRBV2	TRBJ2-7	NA	CASRQAGGPYEQYF
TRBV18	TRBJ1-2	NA	CASSPQGNYGYTF
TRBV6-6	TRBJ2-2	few	CASSPLAGGPSGGELFF
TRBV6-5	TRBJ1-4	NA	CASSLTGYNEKLFF
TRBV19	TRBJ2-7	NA	CASSIGQGLAYEQYF
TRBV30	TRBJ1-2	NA	CAWRPTGVGGYTF
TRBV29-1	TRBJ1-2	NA	CSVDRGQGENYGYTF